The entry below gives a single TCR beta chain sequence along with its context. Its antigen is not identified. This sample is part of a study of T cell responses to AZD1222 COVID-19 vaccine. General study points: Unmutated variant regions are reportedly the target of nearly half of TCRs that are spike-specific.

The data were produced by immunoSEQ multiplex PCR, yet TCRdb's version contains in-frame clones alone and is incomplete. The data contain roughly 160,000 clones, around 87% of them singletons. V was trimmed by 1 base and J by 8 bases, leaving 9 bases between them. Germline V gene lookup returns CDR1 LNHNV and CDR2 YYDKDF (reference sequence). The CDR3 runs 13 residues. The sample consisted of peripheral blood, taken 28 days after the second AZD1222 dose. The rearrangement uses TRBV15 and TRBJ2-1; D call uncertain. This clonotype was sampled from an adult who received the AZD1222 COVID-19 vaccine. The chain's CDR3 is CATSRGVEDEQFF. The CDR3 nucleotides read TGTGCCACCAGCAGAGGAGTCGAGGATGAGCAGTTCTTC.